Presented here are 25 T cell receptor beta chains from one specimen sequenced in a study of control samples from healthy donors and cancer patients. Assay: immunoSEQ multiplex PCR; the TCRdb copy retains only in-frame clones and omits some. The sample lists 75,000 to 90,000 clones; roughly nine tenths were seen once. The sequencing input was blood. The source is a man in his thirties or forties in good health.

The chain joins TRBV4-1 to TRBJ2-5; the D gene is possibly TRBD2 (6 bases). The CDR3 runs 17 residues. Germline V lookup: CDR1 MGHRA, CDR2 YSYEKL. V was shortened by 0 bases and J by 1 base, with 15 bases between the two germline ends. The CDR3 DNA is TGCGCCAGCAGCCAAGAGGCAGTGCGGGGACGCCAAGAGACCCAGTACTTC. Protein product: CASSQEAVRGRQETQYF.

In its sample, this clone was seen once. The CDR3 DNA reads TGTGCCAGCAGATCTGGGACAGGGGGCTCCTACGAGCAGTACGTC. Its translation is CASRSGTGGSYEQYV. This chain joins TRBV6-6 and TRBJ2-7; TRBD1 matches 11 bases. J gave up 0 bases and V 6 bases, and 4 bases lay outside the gene matches. The length of the CDR3 is 15 residues. Germline V CDR1 and CDR2: MNHNY, SVGAGI (reference sequence).

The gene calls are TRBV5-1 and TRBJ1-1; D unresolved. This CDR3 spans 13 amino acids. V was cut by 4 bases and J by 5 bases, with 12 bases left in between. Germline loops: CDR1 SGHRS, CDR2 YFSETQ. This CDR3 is CASSPPGRTEAFF. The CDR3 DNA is TGCGCCAGCAGCCCCCCTGGTCGAACTGAAGCTTTCTTT.

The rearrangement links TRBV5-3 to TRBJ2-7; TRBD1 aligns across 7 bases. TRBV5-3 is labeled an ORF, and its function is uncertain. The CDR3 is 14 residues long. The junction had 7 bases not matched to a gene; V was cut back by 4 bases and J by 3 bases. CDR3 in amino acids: CARSVRDSDYEQYV. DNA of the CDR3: TGTGCCAGAAGCGTCCGGGACAGTGACTACGAGCAGTACGTC.

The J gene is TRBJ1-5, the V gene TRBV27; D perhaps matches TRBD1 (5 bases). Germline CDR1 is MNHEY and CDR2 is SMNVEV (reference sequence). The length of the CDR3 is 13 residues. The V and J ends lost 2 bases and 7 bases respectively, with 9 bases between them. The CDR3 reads CASSLGTFQPQHF. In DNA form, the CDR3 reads TGTGCCAGCAGTTTAGGGACTTTCCAGCCCCAGCATTTT.

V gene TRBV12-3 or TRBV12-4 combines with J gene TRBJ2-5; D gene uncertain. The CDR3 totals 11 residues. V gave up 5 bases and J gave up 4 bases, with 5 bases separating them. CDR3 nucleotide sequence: TGTGCCAGCAGTCCCGGAGAGACCCAGTACTTC. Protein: CASSPGETQYF.

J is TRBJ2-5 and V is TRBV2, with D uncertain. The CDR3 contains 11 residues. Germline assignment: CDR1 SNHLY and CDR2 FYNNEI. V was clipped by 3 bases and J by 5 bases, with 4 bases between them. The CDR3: CASSESETQYF. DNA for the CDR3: TGTGCCAGCAGTGAGTCTGAGACCCAGTACTTC.

The CDR3 here is CASSQEGALPNEKLFF. The DNA for the CDR3 is TGTGCCAGCAGCCAAGAGGGGGCGCTCCCTAATGAAAAACTGTTTTTT. This sequence joins TRBV14 and TRBJ1-4; D is possibly TRBD1 (6 bases). This CDR3 region has 16 residues. Per the germline V gene, CDR1 is SGHDN and CDR2 is FVKESK. V lost 0 bases, J lost 3 bases, and 11 bases lay in between.

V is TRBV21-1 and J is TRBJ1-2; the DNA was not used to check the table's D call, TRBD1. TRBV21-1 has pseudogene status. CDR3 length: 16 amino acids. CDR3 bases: TGTGCCAGCAGCAAAGGGGGACACCGAACCATCTATGGCTACACCTTC. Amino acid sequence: CASSKGGHRTIYGYTF.

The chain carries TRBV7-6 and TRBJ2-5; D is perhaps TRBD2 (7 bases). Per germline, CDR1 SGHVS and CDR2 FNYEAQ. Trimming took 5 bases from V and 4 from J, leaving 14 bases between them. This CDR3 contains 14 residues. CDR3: CASSPPGGRETQYF. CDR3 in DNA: TGTGCCAGCAGCCCACCGGGGGGCCGAGAGACCCAGTACTTC.

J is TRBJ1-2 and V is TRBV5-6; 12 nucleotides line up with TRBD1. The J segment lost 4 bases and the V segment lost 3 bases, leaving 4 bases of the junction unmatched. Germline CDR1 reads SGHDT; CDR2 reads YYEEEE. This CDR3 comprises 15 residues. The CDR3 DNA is TGTGCCAGCAGCTGGGACAGGGGGCGCGTCTATGGCTACACCTTC. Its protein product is CASSWDRGRVYGYTF.

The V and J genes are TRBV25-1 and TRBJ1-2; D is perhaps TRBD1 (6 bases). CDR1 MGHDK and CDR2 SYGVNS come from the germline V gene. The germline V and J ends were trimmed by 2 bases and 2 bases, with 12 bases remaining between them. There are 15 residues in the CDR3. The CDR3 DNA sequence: TGTGCCAGCAGTGAAACGGGGGGGGCCAACTATGGCTACACCTTC. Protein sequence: CASSETGGANYGYTF.

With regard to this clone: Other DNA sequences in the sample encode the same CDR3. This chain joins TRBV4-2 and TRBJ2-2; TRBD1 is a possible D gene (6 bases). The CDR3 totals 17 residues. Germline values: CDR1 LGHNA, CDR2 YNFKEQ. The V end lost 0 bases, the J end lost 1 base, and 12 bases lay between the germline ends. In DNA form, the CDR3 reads TGTGCCAGCAGCCAAGATGGGGGCCAGATGAACACCGGGGAGCTGTTTTTT. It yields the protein CASSQDGGQMNTGELFF.

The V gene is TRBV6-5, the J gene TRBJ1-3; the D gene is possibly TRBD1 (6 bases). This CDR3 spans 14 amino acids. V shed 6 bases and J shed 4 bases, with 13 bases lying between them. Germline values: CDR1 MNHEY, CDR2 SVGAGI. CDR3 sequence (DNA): TGTGCCAGCAGAAGGACGGGGACAGGAAACACCATATATTTT. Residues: CASRRTGTGNTIYF.

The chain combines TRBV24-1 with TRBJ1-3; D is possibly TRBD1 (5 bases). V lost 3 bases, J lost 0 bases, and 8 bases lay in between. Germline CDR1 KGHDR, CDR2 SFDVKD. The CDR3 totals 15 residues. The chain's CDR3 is CATSDGGVSGNTIYF. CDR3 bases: TGTGCCACCAGTGATGGGGGGGTCTCTGGAAACACCATATATTTT.

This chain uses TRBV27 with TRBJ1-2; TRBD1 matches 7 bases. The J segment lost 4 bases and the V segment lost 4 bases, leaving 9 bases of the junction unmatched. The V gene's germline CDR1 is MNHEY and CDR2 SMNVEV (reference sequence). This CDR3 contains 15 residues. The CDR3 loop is CASSSLGTALYGYTF. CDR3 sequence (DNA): TGTGCCAGCAGTTCACTAGGGACAGCCCTCTATGGCTACACCTTC.

The CDR3 spells CASSLSGSPSSGNTIYF. The DNA of the CDR3 is TGTGCCAGCAGTTTATCAGGCTCACCAAGCTCTGGAAACACCATATATTTT. The V gene is TRBV27, the J gene TRBJ1-3; no firm D call. The CDR3 loop spans 17 amino acids. Trimming removed 0 bases at V and 0 bases at J, with 12 bases between. Germline V gene lookup returns CDR1 MNHEY and CDR2 SMNVEV (reference sequence).

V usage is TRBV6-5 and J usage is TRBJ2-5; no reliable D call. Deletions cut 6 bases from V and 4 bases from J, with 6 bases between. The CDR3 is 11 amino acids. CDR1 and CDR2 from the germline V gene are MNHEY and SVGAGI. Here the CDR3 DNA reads TGTGCCAGCAGCACCGGAGAGACCCAGTACTTC. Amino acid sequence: CASSTGETQYF.

The CDR3 region is CASSEARPGLRLGGAETQYF. The CDR3 bases are TGTGCCAGCAGTGAAGCGCGGCCAGGGCTCCGTCTAGGCGGGGCGGAGACCCAGTACTTC. J is TRBJ2-5 and V is TRBV6-1; possibly TRBD2 for D (6 bases). Germline loops: CDR1 MNHNS, CDR2 SASEGT. The CDR3 has 20 amino acids. The ends were cut back, 0 bases at V and 5 bases at J, with 28 bases in the middle.

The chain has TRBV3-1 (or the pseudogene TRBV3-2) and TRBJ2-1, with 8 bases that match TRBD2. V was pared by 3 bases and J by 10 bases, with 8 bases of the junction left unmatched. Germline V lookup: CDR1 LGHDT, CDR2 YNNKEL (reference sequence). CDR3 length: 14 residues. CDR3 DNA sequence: TGTGCCAGCAGCCACGGGGTCCCGGGGGGGGAGCAGTTCTTC. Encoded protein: CASSHGVPGGEQFF.

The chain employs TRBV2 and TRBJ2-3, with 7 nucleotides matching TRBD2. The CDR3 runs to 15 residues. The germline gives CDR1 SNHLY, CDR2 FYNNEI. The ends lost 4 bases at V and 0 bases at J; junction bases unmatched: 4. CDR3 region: CASSALRGSTDTQYF. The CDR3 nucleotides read TGTGCCAGCAGTGCGCTGCGGGGGAGCACAGATACGCAGTATTTT.

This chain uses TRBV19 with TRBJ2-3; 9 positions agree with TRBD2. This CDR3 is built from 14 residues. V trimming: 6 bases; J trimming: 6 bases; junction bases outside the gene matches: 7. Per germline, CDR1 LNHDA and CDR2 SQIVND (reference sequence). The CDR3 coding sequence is TGTGCCAGTAGCGGACTAGCGACGGGCGATACGCAGTATTTT. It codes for CASSGLATGDTQYF.

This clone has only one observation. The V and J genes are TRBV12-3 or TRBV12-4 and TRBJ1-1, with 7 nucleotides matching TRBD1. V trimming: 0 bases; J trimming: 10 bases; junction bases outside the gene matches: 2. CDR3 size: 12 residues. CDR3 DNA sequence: TGTGCCAGCAGTTTAGCCGACAGGGCAGCTTTCTTT. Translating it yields CASSLADRAAFF.

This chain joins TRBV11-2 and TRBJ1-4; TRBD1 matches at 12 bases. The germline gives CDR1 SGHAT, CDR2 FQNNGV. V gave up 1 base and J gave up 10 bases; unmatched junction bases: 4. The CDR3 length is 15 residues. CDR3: CASSLGGTGGVKLFF. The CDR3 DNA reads TGTGCCAGCAGCTTAGGCGGGACAGGGGGCGTAAAACTGTTTTTT.

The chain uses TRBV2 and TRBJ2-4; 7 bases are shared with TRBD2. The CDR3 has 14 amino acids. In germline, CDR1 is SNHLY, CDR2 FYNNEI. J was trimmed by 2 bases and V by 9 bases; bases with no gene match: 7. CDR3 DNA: TGTGCCAGTCGGGGGGTAGGAACCAAAAACATTCAGTACTTC. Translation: CASRGVGTKNIQYF.